The subject of this entry is one T cell receptor beta chain. Antigen unknown. One end of the junction is discordant with germline, which a read error may explain. The CDR3 runs 15 residues. Germline CDR1 reads DFQATT; CDR2 reads SNEGSKA (reference sequence). RNA was extracted from bulk tissue without any cell sorting. The data originate from a study of tumor and adjacent non-tumor tissue in lung cancer. Study-level background: Aged about 30 to 76 years, patients included roughly 10 men and about 5 women with stage I to III disease. On average, productive TCRbeta reads reached about 4.17 million per sample.

TCRbeta libraries were built with three rounds of nested PCR, modified from ARM-PCR. TCRdb called the multiplex PCR reads again in MiXCR, with one record for every CDR3 protein. Here the sample spans about 200,000 distinct CDR3 sequences, 71% being singletons. Study-wide results and caveats: Tumor tissue had significantly higher TCR diversity than normal lung.

The sequencing input was lung tumor tissue. The J gene is TRBJ1-1, the V gene TRBV20-1; perhaps TRBD1 as D (6 bases). The receptor was isolated from a man in his 60s with non-small cell lung cancer. CDR3 region: CCAREQGVKSTEAFF. The CDR3 nucleotides read TGCTGTGCTAGAGAACAGGGAGTGAAGAGCACTGAGGCTTTCTTT.